One and the same sample provided the 27 T cell receptor beta chains below, sequenced in a study of cytomegalovirus exposure and HLA in healthy donors. PCR primers comprised 60 Vbeta and 13 Jbeta primers. Clones were read by immunoSEQ multiplex PCR, and TCRdb kept only the in-frame ones, dropping some. Of roughly 200,000 clones in the sample, under 9.5% were seen once. Sequenced sample: PBMCs. These receptors all come from a woman aged 25 to 39 in good health and CMV-seropositive.

This clone was recorded a few times. The chain joins TRBV19 to TRBJ1-2; 10 bases fit TRBD1. J gave up 5 bases and V 5 bases, and 11 bases lay outside the gene matches. The CDR3 is 16 residues long. Germline V gene sequence: CDR1 LNHDA, CDR2 SQIVND (reference sequence). The DNA for the CDR3 is TGTGCCAGTAGTCCAACCGGGACAGGGGAAAGGTATGGCTACACCTTC. Its protein is CASSPTGTGERYGYTF.

The V gene is TRBV7-8, the J gene TRBJ2-5; 10 bases match TRBD1. This CDR3 region has 14 residues. Germline V CDR1 and CDR2: SGHVS, FQNEAQ. The V and J ends lost 7 bases and 3 bases, in that order; junction bases with no gene match: 5. In nucleotides, the CDR3 is TGTGCCAGCACCTGGGGGACAGGGGAAGAGACCCAGTACTTC. Its protein product is CASTWGTGEETQYF.

The chain recombines TRBV6-1 with TRBJ2-3; 9 nucleotides line up with TRBD1. Trimming took 6 bases from V and 4 from J; bases not matched to a gene: 5. Germline V lookup: CDR1 MNHNS, CDR2 SASEGT. The CDR3 loop spans 14 amino acids. CDR3 in DNA: TGTGCCAGCAGACTACAGGGGGCGGCAGATACGCAGTATTTT. This translates into CASRLQGAADTQYF.

V usage is TRBV18 and J usage is TRBJ1-2, with D tentatively TRBD1 (5 bases). This CDR3 is built from 13 residues. Germline V gene sequence: CDR1 KGHSH, CDR2 LQKENI. Trimming took 0 bases from V and 5 from J, leaving 7 bases between them. CDR3 coding DNA: TGTGCCAGCTCACCACCAGGGGAATATGGCTACACCTTC. Translated, it gives CASSPPGEYGYTF.

This clone was seen more than once but under ten times. This specimen includes other DNA sequences encoding the same CDR3. The chain carries TRBV5-4 and TRBJ2-2; D might be TRBD2 (5 bases). The germline V gene has CDR1 SGHNT and CDR2 YYREEE (reference sequence). The length of the CDR3 is 14 residues. Trimming took off 0 bases at V and 5 bases at J, with 8 bases between the two ends. The CDR3 is CASSLARGTGELFF. DNA for the CDR3: TGTGCCAGCAGCTTGGCCAGAGGGACCGGGGAGCTGTTTTTT.

The chain has TRBV7-8 and TRBJ1-2; 9 bases map to TRBD1. Germline trimming cut 7 bases from V and 6 bases from J; bases unmatched to any gene: 6. There are 13 residues in the CDR3. Germline assignment: CDR1 SGHVS and CDR2 FQNEAQ. The CDR3 sequence is CASNLDRGDGYTF. The DNA of the CDR3 is TGTGCCAGCAACCTGGACAGGGGTGATGGCTACACCTTC. The full variable domain, completed using reference TRBV7-8 and TRBJ1-2, is GAGVSQSPRYKVAKRGQDVALRCDPISGHVSLFWYQQALGQGPEFLTYFQNEAQLDKSGLPSDRFFAERPEGSVSTLKIQRTQQEDSAVYLCASNLDRGDGYTFGSGTRLTVV.

This clone came up a few times. The rearrangement links TRBV2 to TRBJ2-5, with D tentatively TRBD1 (5 bases). This CDR3 is 15 amino acids long. Looked up from germline, CDR1 is SNHLY and CDR2 is FYNNEI. V lost 7 bases, J lost 1 base, and 16 bases lay in between. The DNA of the CDR3 is TGTGCCAGCAAGGGGCAGACGACCATCCAAGAGACCCAGTACTTC. It yields the protein CASKGQTTIQETQYF.

There are a few counts of this clone. CDR3 region: CAWSVPTGMNTEAFF. DNA of the CDR3: TGTGCCTGGAGTGTACCGACGGGTATGAACACTGAAGCTTTCTTT. The rearrangement links TRBV30 to TRBJ1-1, with unresolved D. The CDR3 loop spans 15 amino acids. Germline loops: CDR1 GTSNPN, CDR2 SVGIG (reference sequence). V lost 0 bases to trimming and J lost 0 bases, with 11 bases between them.

V gene TRBV6-6 combines with J gene TRBJ1-1; 11 nucleotides align to TRBD1. Germline V gives CDR1 MNHNY, CDR2 SVGAGI (reference sequence). The CDR3 is made up of 14 amino acids. After removal of 7 bases from V and 5 bases from J, the junction contained 6 bases not matched to a gene. The CDR3 loop is CASKTDRGRTEAFF. The CDR3 bases are TGTGCCAGCAAGACGGACAGGGGGCGGACTGAAGCTTTCTTT.

This chain uses TRBV7-9 with TRBJ2-2; 8 nucleotides agree with TRBD1. The CDR3 loop spans 14 amino acids. Germline V CDR1 and CDR2: SEHNR, FQNEAQ (reference sequence). V trimming: 1 base; J trimming: 7 bases; junction bases outside the gene matches: 2. The CDR3 DNA is TGTGCCAGCAGCTTAGGCAGGGGGCACGGGGAGCTGTTTTTT. This codes for CASSLGRGHGELFF.

This clone was counted between two and nine times. J is TRBJ2-7 and V is TRBV5-1, with TRBD2 as a possible D gene (5 bases). The germline V gene has CDR1 SGHRS and CDR2 YFSETQ. The CDR3 is 14 amino acids. The V end was cut by 7 bases, the J end by 4 bases, with 18 bases between. CDR3 loop: CASAPSQTAYEQYF. The CDR3 DNA reads as TGCGCCAGCGCCCCTAGCCAAACAGCTTACGAGCAGTACTTC.

This clone was observed a handful of times. V gene TRBV27 combines with J gene TRBJ2-3; 7 bases align to TRBD2. Germline lookup yields CDR1 MNHEY and CDR2 SMNVEV (reference sequence). The J segment lost 6 bases and the V segment lost 8 bases, leaving 5 bases of the junction unmatched. The CDR3 covers 12 residues. The CDR3 reads CASQREADTQYF. DNA of the CDR3: TGTGCCAGCCAGCGGGAAGCGGATACGCAGTATTTT.

This clone was counted only a few times. The gene calls are TRBV11-3 and TRBJ2-3; maybe TRBD1 (6 bases). CDR1 is SGHNT and CDR2 is YENEEA in the germline V gene. The CDR3 consists of 16 residues. V was cut by 4 bases and J by 0 bases, with 14 bases left in between. The CDR3 loop is CASSSEDRPSTDTQYF. The CDR3 DNA follows: TGTGCCAGCAGCTCTGAGGACAGACCTAGCACAGATACGCAGTATTTT. The whole variable domain, filled in from reference TRBV11-3 and TRBJ2-3, reads EAGVVQSPRYKIIEKKQPVAFWCNPISGHNTLYWYLQNLGQGPELLIRYENEEAVDDSQLPKDRFSAERLKGVDSTLKIQPAELGDSAVYLCASSSEDRPSTDTQYFGPGTRLTVL.

This clone has more than one count but fewer than ten. The V and J genes are TRBV19 and TRBJ2-3; 7 nucleotides line up with TRBD2. This CDR3 has 13 amino acids. The J segment lost 5 bases and the V segment lost 1 base, leaving 0 bases of the junction unmatched. Germline V lookup: CDR1 LNHDA, CDR2 SQIVND (reference sequence). This CDR3 is CASSIAGGDTQYF. Written as DNA, the CDR3 is TGTGCCAGTAGTATAGCGGGGGGAGATACGCAGTATTTT.

The chain couples TRBV5-1 to TRBJ2-7; tentative D call: TRBD2 (5 bases). In germline, CDR1 is SGHRS, CDR2 YFSETQ. The CDR3 loop spans 15 amino acids. The germline V and J ends were trimmed by 0 bases and 0 bases, with 10 bases remaining between them. CDR3 amino acids: CASSLGTASSYEQYF. In nucleotides, the CDR3 is TGCGCCAGCAGCTTGGGGACTGCTAGCTCCTACGAGCAGTACTTC.

The genes are TRBV30 and TRBJ2-5, with D possibly matching TRBD2 (5 bases). The CDR3 consists of 15 residues. V dropped 0 bases and J dropped 2 bases, with 13 bases sitting between them. Germline V gene sequence: CDR1 GTSNPN, CDR2 SVGIG (reference sequence). The CDR3, as DNA: TGTGCCTGGAGTGTATCACGGAGGCCTCAAGAGACCCAGTACTTC. Its protein product is CAWSVSRRPQETQYF. Using reference TRBV30 and TRBJ2-5 for the parts outside the CDR3, the full variable domain is SQTIHQWPATLVQPVGSPLSLECTVEGTSNPNLYWYRQAAGRGLQLLFYSVGIGQISSEVPQNLSASRPQDRQFILSSKKLLLSDSGFYLCAWSVSRRPQETQYFGPGTRLLVL.

This clone has just a few counts. V and J are TRBV18 and TRBJ2-1; 14 bases line up with TRBD2. The V gene end was trimmed by 3 bases and the J gene end by 15 bases; junction bases not matched to a gene: 7. This CDR3 spans 14 amino acids. Germline assignment: CDR1 KGHSH and CDR2 LQKENI. DNA for the CDR3: TGTGCCAGCTCACCCGGGACTAGCGGGAGTAGGTGGTTCTTC. Amino acids: CASSPGTSGSRWFF.

The chain joins TRBV9 to TRBJ1-4; a possible D gene is TRBD1 (6 bases). Per germline, CDR1 SGDLS and CDR2 YYNGEE. V dropped 4 bases and J dropped 7 bases, with 17 bases sitting between them. The CDR3 runs 15 residues. The CDR3, as DNA: TGTGCCAGCAGCCCCACAGGGAGAGTGGTTGAAAAACTGTTTTTT. This encodes CASSPTGRVVEKLFF. Supplemented by reference TRBV9 and TRBJ1-4, the full variable domain reads DSGVTQTPKHLITATGQRVTLRCSPRSGDLSVYWYQQSLDQGLQFLIQYYNGEERAKGNILERFSAQQFPDLHSELNLSSLELGDSALYFCASSPTGRVVEKLFFGSGTQLSVL.

DNA for the CDR3: TGTGCCAGCAGTGACGGGACTACCTTTTACGAGCAGTACTTC. The encoded protein is CASSDGTTFYEQYF. This chain links TRBV27 with TRBJ2-7; 7 bases map to TRBD2. Germline trimming cut 5 bases from V and 4 bases from J; bases unmatched to any gene: 8. The CDR3 is 14 residues long. Germline V gene sequence: CDR1 MNHEY, CDR2 SMNVEV (reference sequence).

The chain employs TRBV19 and TRBJ2-2, with 9 bases identical to TRBD1. The germline gives CDR1 LNHDA, CDR2 SQIVND (reference sequence). V gave up 5 bases and J gave up 6 bases; unmatched junction bases: 10. The CDR3 has 16 amino acids. CDR3 bases: TGTGCCAGTAGTCTCTCCGGGACAGGGATCCCCGGGGAGCTGTTTTTT. Translating it yields CASSLSGTGIPGELFF.

The V gene is TRBV13, the J gene TRBJ1-2; 10 positions match TRBD1. There are 16 residues in the CDR3. Germline loops: CDR1 PRHDT, CDR2 FYEKMQ (reference sequence). J gave up 4 bases and V 5 bases, and 10 bases lay outside the gene matches. The DNA of the CDR3 is TGTGCCAGCAGCGCCAGACCGGGACAGGGGCCCTATGGCTACACCTTC. Residues: CASSARPGQGPYGYTF.

The chain joins TRBV4-1 to TRBJ2-1; TRBD1 matches at 10 bases. The CDR3 is 15 amino acids. V trimming: 4 bases; J trimming: 6 bases; junction bases outside the gene matches: 6. Germline V CDR1 and CDR2: MGHRA, YSYEKL. The CDR3, as DNA: TGCGCCAGCAGCCGGGACAGGGGAGGCCCCAATGAGCAGTTCTTC. Protein: CASSRDRGGPNEQFF.

This clone came up a few times. J is TRBJ2-7 and V is TRBV5-1, with 7 bases aligning to TRBD1. V lost 1 base to trimming and J lost 6 bases; unmatched junction nucleotides: 10. This CDR3 spans 15 amino acids. Germline CDR1 is SGHRS and CDR2 is YFSETQ. In DNA, the CDR3 is TGCGCCAGCAGCTTGTTACTACAGGGGATGGGCGAGCAGTACTTC. Encoded protein: CASSLLLQGMGEQYF.

This clone was counted many times. The J gene is TRBJ1-1, the V gene TRBV25-1; 7 bases line up with TRBD1. Per germline, CDR1 MGHDK and CDR2 SYGVNS. The CDR3 length is 15 residues. J gave up 3 bases and V 4 bases, and 8 bases lay outside the gene matches. CDR3 protein: CASSADRTGDTEAFF. The CDR3 DNA is TGTGCCAGCAGTGCCGACAGAACAGGGGACACTGAAGCTTTCTTT.

This clone was seen only a few times. The V and J genes are TRBV5-1 and TRBJ2-3; 11 bases agree with TRBD2. The CDR3 consists of 17 residues. The V segment lost 1 base and the J segment 7 bases; nucleotides outside the gene matches: 11. Germline values: CDR1 SGHRS, CDR2 YFSETQ. The CDR3 here is CASSLTSGRTGPHTQYF. In DNA, the CDR3 is TGCGCCAGCAGCTTGACTAGCGGGAGAACCGGGCCACATACGCAGTATTTT.

About this clone itself: This specimen includes other DNA sequences encoding the same CDR3. V is TRBV2 and J is TRBJ1-1; 7 nucleotides agree with TRBD1. Trimming took 8 bases from V and 5 from J; bases not matched to a gene: 5. The CDR3 is made up of 12 amino acids. CDR1 is SNHLY, CDR2 FYNNEI, per germline. CDR3 nucleotides: TGTGCCAGCTCCAGGGGGAGGACTGAAGCTTTCTTT. It codes for CASSRGRTEAFF. The whole variable domain, remainder taken from reference TRBV2 and TRBJ1-1, is EPEVTQTPSHQVTQMGQEVILRCVPISNHLYFYWYRQILGQKVEFLVSFYNNEISEKSEIFDDQFSVERPDGSNFTLKIRSTKLEDSAMYFCASSRGRTEAFFGQGTRLTVV.

J is TRBJ2-2 and V is TRBV19, with D possibly being TRBD2 (6 bases). This CDR3 is built from 17 residues. V lost 7 bases and J 3 bases, leaving 21 bases between the germline ends. Germline CDR1 is LNHDA and CDR2 is SQIVND (reference sequence). Written as DNA, the CDR3 is TGTGCCAGTATCCCCCGAGGGAGACTAGGGTACACCGGGGAGCTGTTTTTT. It specifies CASIPRGRLGYTGELFF.